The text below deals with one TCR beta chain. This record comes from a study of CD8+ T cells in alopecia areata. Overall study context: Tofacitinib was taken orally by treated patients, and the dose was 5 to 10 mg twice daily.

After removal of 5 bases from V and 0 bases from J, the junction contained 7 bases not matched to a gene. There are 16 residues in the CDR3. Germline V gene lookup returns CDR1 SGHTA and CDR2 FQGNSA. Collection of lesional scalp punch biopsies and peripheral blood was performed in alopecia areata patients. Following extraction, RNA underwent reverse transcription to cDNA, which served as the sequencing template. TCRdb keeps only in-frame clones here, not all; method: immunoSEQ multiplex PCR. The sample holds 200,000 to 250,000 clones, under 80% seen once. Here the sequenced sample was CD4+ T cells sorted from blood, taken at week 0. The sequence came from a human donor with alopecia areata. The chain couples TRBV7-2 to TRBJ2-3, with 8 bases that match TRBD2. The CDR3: CASSIVSGGSTDTQYF. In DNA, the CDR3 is TGTGCCAGCAGCATTGTGAGCGGGGGTAGCACAGATACGCAGTATTTT.